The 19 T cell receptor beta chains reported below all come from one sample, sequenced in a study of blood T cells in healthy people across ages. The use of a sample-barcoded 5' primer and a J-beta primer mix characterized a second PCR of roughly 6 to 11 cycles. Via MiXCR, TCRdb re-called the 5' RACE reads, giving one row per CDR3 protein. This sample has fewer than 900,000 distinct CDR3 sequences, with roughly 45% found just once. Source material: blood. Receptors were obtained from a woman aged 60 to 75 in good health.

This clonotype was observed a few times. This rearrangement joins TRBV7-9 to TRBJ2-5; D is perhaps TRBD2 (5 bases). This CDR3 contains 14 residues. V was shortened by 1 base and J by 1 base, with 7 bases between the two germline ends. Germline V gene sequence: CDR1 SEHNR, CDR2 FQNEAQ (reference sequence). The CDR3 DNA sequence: TGTGCCAGCAGCTTAGGGGAGACCCAAGAGACCCAGTACTTC. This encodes CASSLGETQETQYF.

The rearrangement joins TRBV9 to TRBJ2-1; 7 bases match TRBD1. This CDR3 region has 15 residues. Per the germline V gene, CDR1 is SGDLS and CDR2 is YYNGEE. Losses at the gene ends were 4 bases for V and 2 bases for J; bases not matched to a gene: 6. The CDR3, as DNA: TGTGCCAGCAGCAGACGGGACAGCCCCTACAATGAGCAGTTCTTC. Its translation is CASSRRDSPYNEQFF.

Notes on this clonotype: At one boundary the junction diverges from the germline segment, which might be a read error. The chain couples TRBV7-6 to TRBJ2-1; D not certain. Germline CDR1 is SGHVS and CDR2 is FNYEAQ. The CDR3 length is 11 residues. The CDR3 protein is CASSLGNEQLF. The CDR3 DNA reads TGTGCCAGCAGCTTAGGCAATGAGCAGTTATTC.

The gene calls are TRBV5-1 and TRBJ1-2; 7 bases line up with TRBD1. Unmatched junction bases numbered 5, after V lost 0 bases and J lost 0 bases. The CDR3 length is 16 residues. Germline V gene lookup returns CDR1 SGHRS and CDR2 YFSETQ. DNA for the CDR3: TGCGCCAGCAGCTTGGCCCGGGACAGAGCTAACTATGGCTACACCTTC. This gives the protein CASSLARDRANYGYTF.

As DNA, the CDR3 is TGTGCCAGCAGCTCGGGGGGGCGCCAGGACGAGCAGTACTTC. As protein: CASSSGGRQDEQYF. This chain uses TRBV7-2 with TRBJ2-7, with TRBD2 matching over 8 bases. The length of the CDR3 is 14 residues. CDR1 is SGHTA and CDR2 is FQGNSA in the germline V gene. V lost 4 bases and J lost 5; bases outside the gene matches: 7.

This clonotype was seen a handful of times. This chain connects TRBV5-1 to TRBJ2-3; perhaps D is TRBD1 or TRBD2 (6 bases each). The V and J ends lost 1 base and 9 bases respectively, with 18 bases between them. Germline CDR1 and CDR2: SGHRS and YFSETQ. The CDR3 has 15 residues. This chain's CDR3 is CASSLLEGGPKTQYF. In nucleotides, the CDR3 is TGCGCCAGCAGCTTGCTGGAGGGGGGCCCGAAAACGCAGTATTTT.

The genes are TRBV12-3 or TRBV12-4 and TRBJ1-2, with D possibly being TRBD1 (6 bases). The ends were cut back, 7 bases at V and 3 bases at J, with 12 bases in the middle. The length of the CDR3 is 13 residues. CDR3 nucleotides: TGTGCCAGCAAAATACAGGGCGACTATGGCTACACCTTC. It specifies CASKIQGDYGYTF.

The CDR3 coding sequence is TGTGCCATCAACGCCGGGCCATCCTACGAGCAGTACTTC. Translating gives CAINAGPSYEQYF. The genes are TRBV10-3 and TRBJ2-7, with no clear D. With 7 bases removed from V and 1 base from J, the gap between germline ends came to 11 bases. The CDR3 has 13 amino acids. The germline V gene has CDR1 ENHRY and CDR2 SYGVKD.

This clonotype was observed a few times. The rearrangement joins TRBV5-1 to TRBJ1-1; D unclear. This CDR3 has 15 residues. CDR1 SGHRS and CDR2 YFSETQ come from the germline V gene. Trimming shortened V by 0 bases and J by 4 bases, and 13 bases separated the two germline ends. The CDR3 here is CASSLDGRRTTEAFF. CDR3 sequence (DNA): TGCGCCAGCAGCTTGGACGGCAGGAGGACCACTGAAGCTTTCTTT.

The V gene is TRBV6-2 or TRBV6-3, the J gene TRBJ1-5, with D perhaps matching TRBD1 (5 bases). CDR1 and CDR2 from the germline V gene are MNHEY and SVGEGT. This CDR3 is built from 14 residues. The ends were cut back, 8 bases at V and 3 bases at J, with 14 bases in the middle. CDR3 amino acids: CASVGASSNQPQHF. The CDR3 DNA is TGTGCCAGCGTCGGGGCCTCTTCCAATCAGCCCCAGCATTTT.

Here the CDR3 DNA reads TGTGCCAGCAGTCCGGGACTAGCCTCTTTCTGGGAGCAGTTCTTC. Translation: CASSPGLASFWEQFF. The V and J genes are TRBV27 and TRBJ2-1, with 9 bases identical to TRBD2. The V gene's germline CDR1 is MNHEY and CDR2 SMNVEV (reference sequence). The CDR3 is 15 residues long. J gave up 10 bases and V 5 bases, and 12 bases lay outside the gene matches.

The CDR3 loop reads CATLAGAGETQYF. The CDR3 region has the DNA TGTGCCACTCTAGCGGGAGCGGGGGAGACCCAGTACTTC. The chain is built from TRBV2 and TRBJ2-5; 10 positions match TRBD2. The germline CDR1 and CDR2 sequences are SNHLY and FYNNEI. This CDR3 has 13 residues. Trimming cost V 10 bases and J 5 bases; bases outside gene matches: 7.

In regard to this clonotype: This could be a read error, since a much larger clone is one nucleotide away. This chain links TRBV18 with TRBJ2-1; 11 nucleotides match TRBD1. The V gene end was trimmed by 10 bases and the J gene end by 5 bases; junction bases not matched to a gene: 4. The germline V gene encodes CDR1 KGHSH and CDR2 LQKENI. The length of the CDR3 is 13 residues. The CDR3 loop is CANSGQGDNEQFF. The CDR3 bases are TGTGCCAACTCGGGACAGGGGGACAATGAGCAGTTCTTC.

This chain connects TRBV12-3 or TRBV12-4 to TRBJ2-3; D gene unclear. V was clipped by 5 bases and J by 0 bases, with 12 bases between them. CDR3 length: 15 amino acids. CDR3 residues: CASSPFPVSTDTQYF. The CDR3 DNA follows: TGTGCCAGCAGTCCTTTTCCGGTTAGCACAGATACGCAGTATTTT.

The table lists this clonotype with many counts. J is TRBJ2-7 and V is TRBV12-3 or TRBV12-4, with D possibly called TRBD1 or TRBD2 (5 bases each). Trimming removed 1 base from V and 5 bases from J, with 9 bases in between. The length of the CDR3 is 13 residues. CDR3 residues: CASSLVGANEQYF. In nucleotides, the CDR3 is TGTGCCAGCAGTTTAGTCGGGGCCAACGAGCAGTACTTC.

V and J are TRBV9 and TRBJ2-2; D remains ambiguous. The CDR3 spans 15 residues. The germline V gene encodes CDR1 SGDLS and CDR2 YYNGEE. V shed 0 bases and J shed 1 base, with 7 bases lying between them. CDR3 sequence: CASSVVAGNTGELFF. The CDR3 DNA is TGTGCCAGCAGCGTAGTAGCAGGGAACACCGGGGAGCTGTTTTTT.

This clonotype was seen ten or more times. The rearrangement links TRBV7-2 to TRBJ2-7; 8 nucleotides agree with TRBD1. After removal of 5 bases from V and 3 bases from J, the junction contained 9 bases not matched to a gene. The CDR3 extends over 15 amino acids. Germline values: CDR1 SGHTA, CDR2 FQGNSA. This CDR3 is CASSLTGTGGYEQYF. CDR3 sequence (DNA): TGTGCCAGCAGCCTTACCGGAACAGGGGGCTACGAGCAGTACTTC.

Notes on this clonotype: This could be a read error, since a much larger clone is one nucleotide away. CDR3 amino acids: CASSLASGFEETRYF. The CDR3 DNA is TGTGCCAGCAGCTTAGCTAGCGGGTTTGAGGAGACCCGGTACTTC. The rearrangement uses TRBV7-8 and TRBJ2-5, with 7 bases aligning to TRBD2. CDR1 and CDR2 (germline): SGHVS, FQNEAQ. The CDR3 totals 15 residues.

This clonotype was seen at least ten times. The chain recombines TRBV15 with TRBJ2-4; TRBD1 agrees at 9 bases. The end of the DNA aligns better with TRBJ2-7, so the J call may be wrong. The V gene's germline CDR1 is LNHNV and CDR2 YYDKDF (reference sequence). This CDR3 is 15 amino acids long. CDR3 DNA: TGTGCCACCAGCACCCCGGACAGGGGAAAGGACGAGCAGTACTTC. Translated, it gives CATSTPDRGKDEQYF.